This T cell receptor (beta chain) was sequenced during a study of control samples from healthy donors and cancer patients. J gave up 3 bases and V 5 bases, and 9 bases lay outside the gene matches. Germline-derived CDR1 and CDR2 are LNHDA and SQIVND (reference sequence). The CDR3 spans 15 residues. Clones were read by immunoSEQ multiplex PCR, and TCRdb kept only the in-frame ones, dropping some. The sample lists 170,000 or so clones, approximately 94% occurring once. The receptor's source is a young woman in good health. Sequenced material: blood. The gene calls are TRBV19 and TRBJ2-5, with 7 bases identical to TRBD1. For the CDR3, the DNA is TGTGCCAGTAGTGGGACGACAGGGTGGGAAGAGACCCAGTACTTC. Translating it yields CASSGTTGWEETQYF.